This T cell receptor (beta chain) is from a study of cytomegalovirus exposure and HLA in healthy donors. This PCR relied on a set of 60 Vbeta primers and 13 Jbeta primers. Method: immunoSEQ multiplex PCR; TCRdb's copy keeps in-frame clones and lacks some. This repertoire shows about 160,000 clones, around four fifths found once; its top ten account for around 1.5%. The CDR3 is 15 amino acids. The V and J ends lost 5 bases and 4 bases respectively, with 17 bases between them. Germline V gene sequence: CDR1 LNHNV, CDR2 YYDKDF (reference sequence). The V and J genes are TRBV15 and TRBJ1-2, with D maybe TRBD1 (5 bases). The receptor's source is a woman aged 25 to 45 in good health and CMV-seronegative. The sequenced material came from PBMCs. CDR3 amino acids: CATSRAGPGGYGYTF. DNA of the CDR3: TGTGCCACCAGCCGTGCGGGGCCGGGCGGCTATGGCTACACCTTC.